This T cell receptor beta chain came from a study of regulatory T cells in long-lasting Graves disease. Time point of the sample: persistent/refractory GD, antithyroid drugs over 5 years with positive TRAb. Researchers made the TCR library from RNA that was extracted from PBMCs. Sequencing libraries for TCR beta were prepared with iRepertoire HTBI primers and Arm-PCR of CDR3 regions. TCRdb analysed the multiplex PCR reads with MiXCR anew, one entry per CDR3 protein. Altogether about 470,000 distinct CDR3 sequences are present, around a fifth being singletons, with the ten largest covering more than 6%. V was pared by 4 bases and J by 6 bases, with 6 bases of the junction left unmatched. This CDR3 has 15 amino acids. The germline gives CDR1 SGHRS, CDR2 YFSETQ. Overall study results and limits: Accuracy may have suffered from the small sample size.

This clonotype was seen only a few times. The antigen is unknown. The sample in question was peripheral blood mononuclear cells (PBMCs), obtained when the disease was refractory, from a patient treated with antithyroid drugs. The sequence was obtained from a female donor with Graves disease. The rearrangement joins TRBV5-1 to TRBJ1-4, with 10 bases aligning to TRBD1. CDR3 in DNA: TGCGCCAGCAGCCACCCCGGGACAGGGGATGAAAAACTGTTTTTT. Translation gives CASSHPGTGDEKLFF. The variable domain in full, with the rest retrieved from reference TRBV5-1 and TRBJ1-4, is KAGVTQTPRYLIKTRGQQVTLSCSPISGHRSVSWYQQTPGQGLQFLFEYFSETQRNKGNFPGRFSGRQFSNSRSEMNVSTLELGDSALYLCASSHPGTGDEKLFFGSGTQLSVL.